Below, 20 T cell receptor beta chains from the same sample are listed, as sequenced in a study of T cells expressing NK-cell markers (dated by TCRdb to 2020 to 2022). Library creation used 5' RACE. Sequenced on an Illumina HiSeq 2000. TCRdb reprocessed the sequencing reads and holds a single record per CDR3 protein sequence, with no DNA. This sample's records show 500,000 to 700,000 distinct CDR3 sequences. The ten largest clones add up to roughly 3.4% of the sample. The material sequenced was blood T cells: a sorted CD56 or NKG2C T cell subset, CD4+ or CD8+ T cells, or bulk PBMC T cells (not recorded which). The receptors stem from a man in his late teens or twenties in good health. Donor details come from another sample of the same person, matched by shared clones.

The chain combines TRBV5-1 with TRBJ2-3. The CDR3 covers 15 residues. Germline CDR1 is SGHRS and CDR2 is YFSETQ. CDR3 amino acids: CASSRNGPSTDTQYF.

CDR3 in amino acids: CASSSEGEYTGELFF. The chain carries TRBV4-1 and TRBJ2-2; TCRdb selects TRBD1, and the lack of DNA leaves this call unchecked. Germline V gives CDR1 MGHRA, CDR2 YSYEKL. The CDR3 totals 15 residues.

This CDR3 is CASSWSGSYEQFF. The chain carries TRBV6-6 and TRBJ2-1; TCRdb picks TRBD2, but there is no DNA to check that call. There are 13 residues in the CDR3. CDR1 is MNHNY and CDR2 is SVGAGI in the germline V gene (reference sequence).

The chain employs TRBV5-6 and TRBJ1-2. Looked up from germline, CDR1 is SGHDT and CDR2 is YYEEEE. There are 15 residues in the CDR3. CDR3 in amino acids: CASSLVRIREGGYTF.

The CDR3 here is CASSQVQGADTQYF. The chain combines TRBV4-1 with TRBJ2-3; absent DNA, TCRdb's TRBD1 call cannot be checked. The germline CDR1 and CDR2 sequences are MGHRA and YSYEKL. CDR3 length: 14 amino acids.

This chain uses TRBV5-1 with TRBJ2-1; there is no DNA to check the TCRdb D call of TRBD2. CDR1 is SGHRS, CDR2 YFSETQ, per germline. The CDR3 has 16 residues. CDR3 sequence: CASSLAGRSHASEQFF.

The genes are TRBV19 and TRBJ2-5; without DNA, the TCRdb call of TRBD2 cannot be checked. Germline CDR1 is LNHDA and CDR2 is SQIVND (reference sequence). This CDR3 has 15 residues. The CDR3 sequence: CASSILPPAGETQYF.

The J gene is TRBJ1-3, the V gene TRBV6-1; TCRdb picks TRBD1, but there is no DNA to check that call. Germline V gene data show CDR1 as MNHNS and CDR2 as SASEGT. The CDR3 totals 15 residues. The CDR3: CASSGTGESGNTIYF.

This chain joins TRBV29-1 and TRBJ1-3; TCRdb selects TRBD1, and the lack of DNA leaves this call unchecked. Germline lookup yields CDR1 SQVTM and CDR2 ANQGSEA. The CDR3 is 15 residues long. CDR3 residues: CSVEQDTYSGNTIYF. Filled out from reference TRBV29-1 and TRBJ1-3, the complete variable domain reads SAVISQKPSRDICQRGTSLTIQCQVDSQVTMMFWYRQQPGQSLTLIATANQGSEATYESGFVIDKFPISRPNLTFSTLTVSNMSPEDSSIYLCSVEQDTYSGNTIYFGEGSWLTVV.

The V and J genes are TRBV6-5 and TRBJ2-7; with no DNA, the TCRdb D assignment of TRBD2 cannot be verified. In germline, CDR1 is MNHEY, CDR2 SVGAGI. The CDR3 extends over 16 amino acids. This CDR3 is CASSYSSTVTSYEQYF.

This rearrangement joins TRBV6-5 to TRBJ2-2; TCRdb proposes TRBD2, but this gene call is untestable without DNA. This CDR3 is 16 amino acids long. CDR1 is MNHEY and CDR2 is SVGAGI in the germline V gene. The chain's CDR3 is CASSYRREGKAGELFF.

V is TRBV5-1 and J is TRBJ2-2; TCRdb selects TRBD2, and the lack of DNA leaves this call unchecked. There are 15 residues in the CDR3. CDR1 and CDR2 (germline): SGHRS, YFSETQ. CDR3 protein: CASTSSGSHTGELFF.

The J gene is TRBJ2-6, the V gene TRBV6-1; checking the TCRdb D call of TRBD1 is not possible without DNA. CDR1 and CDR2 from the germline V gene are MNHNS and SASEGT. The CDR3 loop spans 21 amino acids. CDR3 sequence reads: CASSEERTGGPKVSGANVLTF.

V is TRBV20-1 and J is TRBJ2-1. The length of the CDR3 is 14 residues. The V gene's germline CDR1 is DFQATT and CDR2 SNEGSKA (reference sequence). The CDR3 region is CSARSLGIGNEQFF.

CDR3 in amino acids: CASSLPVTGGTGELFF. The chain is built from TRBV5-1 and TRBJ2-2; the D call from TCRdb, TRBD1, cannot be confirmed without DNA. The CDR3 runs to 16 residues. Germline V CDR1 and CDR2: SGHRS, YFSETQ.

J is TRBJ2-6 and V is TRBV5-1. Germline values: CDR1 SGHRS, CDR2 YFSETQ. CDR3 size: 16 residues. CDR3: CASSLDRLGEANVLTF.

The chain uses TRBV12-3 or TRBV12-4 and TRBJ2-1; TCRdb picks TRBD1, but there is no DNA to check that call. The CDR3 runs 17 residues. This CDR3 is CASRIHPGTGSYNEQFF.

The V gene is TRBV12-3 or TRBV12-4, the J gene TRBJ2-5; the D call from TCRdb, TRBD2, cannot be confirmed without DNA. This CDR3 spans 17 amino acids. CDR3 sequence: CASSFVLGGRATETQYF.

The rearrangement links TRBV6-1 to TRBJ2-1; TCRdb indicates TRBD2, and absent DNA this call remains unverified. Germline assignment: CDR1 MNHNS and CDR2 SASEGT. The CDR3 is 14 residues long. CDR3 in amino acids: CASRFAGVANEQFF.

The CDR3 protein is CASSLARDLDTQYF. The V call is TRBV5-1, the J call TRBJ2-3; TCRdb selects TRBD1, and the lack of DNA leaves this call unchecked. CDR1 is SGHRS, CDR2 YFSETQ, per germline. The CDR3 consists of 14 residues.